Sequencing of this T cell receptor beta chain was carried out in a study of T cell responses to AZD1222 COVID-19 vaccine. Overall study findings and caveats: It should be noted that donors were predominantly white British and more often female, and clonal diversity was possibly underestimated. There were vaccine-associated CD4 TCRs across spike, dominant at 160-218 and 743-854.

Worth noting for this clone: The target antigen is unknown.

TCRdb's table, derived via immunoSEQ multiplex PCR, lists solely in-frame clones and lacks some. The table includes 90,000 to 120,000 clones, roughly 90% detected once. The CDR3 runs 16 residues. Trimming removed 2 bases from V and 1 base from J, with 13 bases in between. CDR1 is MNHEY and CDR2 is SVGAGI in the germline V gene. The rearrangement uses TRBV6-5 and TRBJ2-3, with D perhaps assigned TRBD1 or TRBD2 (5 bases each). Sequencing used peripheral blood, obtained on day 0 of AZD1222 vaccination. The clonotype was recovered from an adult in good health. The CDR3: CASSYDTGLGTDTQYF. The CDR3, as DNA: TGTGCCAGCAGTTACGATACAGGACTGGGCACAGATACGCAGTATTTT.